The sequence of this TCR beta chain was determined in a study of CD8 T cell repertoires and HIV-1 epitope variants (dated by TCRdb to the early 2020s). As for the study more broadly: T cells were stimulated in separate culture wells with each of twenty-five peptides representing autologous and known Gag and Nef epitope variants. The control conditions were a CMV, EBV and flu peptide pool, the Ebola AY9 epitope as a negative control, and a well with no peptide. Tested epitopes included three Gag epitope families and Nef HW9 and YT9. Using the EasySep Human T Cell Enrichment Kit, T cells were enriched and then co-cultured with an equal number of autologous T cell-negative cells acting as antigen-presenting cells. The cultures were grown for roughly nine days in IMDM with gentamicin, and half of the media was changed on days 3 and 7 with IL-2, IL-7 and IL-15 added. A 1M T cell aliquot was kept as an uncultured baseline condition, separate from the roughly 90 T cell cultures. A total of around 83 T cell cultures were run, with each culture condition performed in triplicate except for one peptide, which was performed in duplicate.

TCR beta CDR3 regions were sequenced at survey depth on the immunoSEQ platform. The QIAamp DNA micro kit was used to extract genomic DNA from every cultured and uncultured CD8+ T cell population. Concerning the study's data processing: Samples with fewer than 5,000 productive reads were excluded, which removed about 6% of the roughly 75 HIV peptide-stimulated cultures. Sequences were trimmed to CDR3 by a MANAFEST web app, and nonproductive sequences, CDR3s under 5 amino acids, and sequences not starting with C or ending with F/W were removed. To count as antigen-specific, a clonotype had to be expanded in at least 2 of 3 replicates compared with the no-peptide control at FDR 0.01, and only within one epitope family. A specific clonotype also had to show a frequency at least fivefold higher than in wells stimulated with peptides from other epitope families. Here the immuneACCESS table is served through TCRdb, limited to in-frame sequences with V and J called. Missing clones are a known gap in these copies; in checked studies unresolved V genes cover under half, and the rest lacks a known reason. The V and J calls and clone size come from that table; D and trimming were worked out from the DNA. This sample holds 4,000 to 6,000 clones; about three fifths were observed only once. Roughly 44% of the sample is held by the ten biggest clonotypes.

Beyond this particular receptor, the publication reports: Only TCR beta chains were identified by the assay, and proliferation to antigen, not T cell function or cytokine profile, was indicated. Roughly five clonotypes recognized the Nef KF9 family and one clonotype recognized the HW9 family, while no responses to the TAALDMSHF plasma variant were seen. The study identified under ten antigen-specific TCR beta clonotypes, more than 5 of which appeared to be cross-reactive for autologous or known escape epitope variants.

Trimming costs V 3 bases and J 3 bases, and their ends lie 9 bases apart. Sequences GTSNPN (CDR1) and SVGIG (CDR2) are obtained from the germline V gene (reference sequence). The CDR3 runs 12 residues from the cysteine to the phenylalanine. Only the CDR3 part of the read is kept: 36 bases, read in frame from the first base. The EasySep Human CD8+ T Cell Enrichment Kit was used on day 10 to isolate CD8+ T cells from every culture. In the case of this clone: The specificity of this receptor is unknown. No qualities accompany the bases; no much larger clone lies one base away.

This clonotype originated in a male donor with HIV. The rearrangement joined TRBV30 to TRBJ2-7; the D match is possibly TRBD1 or TRBD2, with 5 bases aligned in each. The sample consisted of cultured CD8+ T cells derived from PBMCs. The sequence in DNA is TGTGCCTGGAGCGGGGACGGCTACGAGCAGTACTTC. The encoded protein is CAWSGDGYEQYF.